This T cell receptor beta chain derives from a study of Ad26.COV2.S vaccination and SARS-CoV-2 variants. Study conclusions and caveats: Assessments of TCR breadth and depth may have underestimated the total T cell responses. There was reportedly substantial breadth in spike-specific CD8+ and CD4+ T cell responses after vaccination.

The V gene's germline CDR1 is SNHLY and CDR2 FYNNEI. The CDR3 sequence is 15 residues long. V was pared by 4 bases and J by 1 base, with 6 bases of the junction left unmatched. Sequencing used immunoSEQ multiplex PCR; TCRdb keeps in-frame clones, though not all of them. Found here are more than 350,000 clones, approximately 90% of them singletons; the top ten hold approximately 12%. A remark on this clone: Its target is unknown.

Regarding treatment: roughly 19 received Ad26.COV2.S at low or high dose, single or two shots; about 5 received placebo; per-sample allocation not given. Sampling took place 63 days after the first vaccine or placebo injection. Whoever gave the sample was an adult aged 18-55 years in Boston. The study used a vaccine consisting of an Ad26 vector that expressed Wuhan-strain SARS-CoV-2 spike. Sequences were derived from peripheral blood, sampled in a trial of Ad26.COV2.S vaccine versus placebo. The V and J genes are TRBV2 and TRBJ1-1; 7 bases are shared with TRBD1. The receptor's source is a person between 18 and 65 years old who received the Ad26.COV2.S COVID-19 vaccine or a placebo. CDR3: CASSVQGTANTEAFF. The CDR3 region has the DNA TGTGCCAGCAGTGTCCAGGGGACAGCGAACACTGAAGCTTTCTTT. Using reference TRBV2 and TRBJ1-1 for the parts outside the CDR3, the full variable domain is EPEVTQTPSHQVTQMGQEVILRCVPISNHLYFYWYRQILGQKVEFLVSFYNNEISEKSEIFDDQFSVERPDGSNFTLKIRSTKLEDSAMYFCASSVQGTANTEAFFGQGTRLTVV.